The 25 T cell receptor beta chains below were found in one sample sequenced in a study of preoperative IRX-2 immunotherapy in early breast cancer. Treatment defined: preoperative locoregional IRX-2 cytokine immunotherapy. The method was immunoSEQ multiplex PCR; TCRdb's version includes in-frame clones alone and lacks a portion of them. The sample lists 90,000 to 100,000 clones, roughly 85% occurring once. Material: tumor tissue, obtained after IRX-2 immunotherapy. These receptors were collected from a human donor with breast cancer.

The chain couples TRBV19 to TRBJ2-1; D is perhaps TRBD1 or TRBD2 (5 bases each). Trimming removed 0 bases at V and 9 bases at J, with 9 bases between. This CDR3 contains 13 residues. Germline V gives CDR1 LNHDA, CDR2 SQIVND (reference sequence). The CDR3 sequence: CASSIEEGSEQFF. CDR3 bases: TGTGCCAGTAGTATAGAAGAGGGGAGTGAGCAGTTCTTC.

This chain joins TRBV6-8 and TRBJ2-5, with a possible D match to TRBD2 (5 bases). V gave up 4 bases and J gave up 4 bases, with 10 bases separating them. Per germline, CDR1 MNHGY and CDR2 SAAAGT. This CDR3 comprises 13 residues. The CDR3 region has the DNA TGTGCCAGCAGTTGGACTCAAGGAGAGACCCAGTACTTC. It is translated as CASSWTQGETQYF.

This clone was seen a single time. V and J are TRBV6-7 and TRBJ1-1, with unresolved D. TRBV6-7 is an ORF for which the function is uncertain. The CDR3 runs 14 residues. V lost 7 bases to trimming and J lost 0 bases, with 12 bases between them. CDR3 in amino acids: CASTSGSMNTEAFF. The CDR3 nucleotides are TGTGCCAGCACCTCGGGCAGCATGAACACTGAAGCTTTCTTT.

The chain joins TRBV5-1 to TRBJ2-7; tentative D call: TRBD2 (6 bases). Trimming stripped 6 bases from V and 0 bases from J, with 19 bases between. CDR3 length equals 16 residues. Germline V gene sequence: CDR1 SGHRS, CDR2 YFSETQ. The CDR3 sequence is CASNSGAGVSSYEQYF. CDR3 in DNA: TGCGCCAGCAACTCGGGAGCGGGCGTTAGCTCCTACGAGCAGTACTTC.

V is TRBV6-8 and J is TRBJ1-1, with D uncertain. The V end lost 8 bases, the J end lost 2 bases, and 12 bases lay between the germline ends. This CDR3 comprises 13 residues. Germline values: CDR1 MNHGY, CDR2 SAAAGT. The CDR3, as DNA: TGTGCCAGCGAACTCCGAAGCAACACTGAAGCTTTCTTT. The encoded protein is CASELRSNTEAFF.

This CDR3 reads CASSSNGVGSDTQYF. Written as DNA, the CDR3 is TGTGCCAGCAGTTCGAACGGGGTGGGATCTGATACGCAGTATTTT. The chain is built from TRBV28 and TRBJ2-3; maybe TRBD2 (5 bases). This CDR3 region has 15 residues. Trimming cost V 4 bases and J 6 bases, with 17 bases left between them. Germline V CDR1 and CDR2: MDHEN, SYDVKM.

CDR3 in DNA: TGCGCCAGCAGCTCTCAGACAGGAGTGAACACTGAAGCTTTCTTT. It translates to CASSSQTGVNTEAFF. The V gene is TRBV5-1, the J gene TRBJ1-1; the D gene is possibly TRBD1 (6 bases). The CDR3 totals 15 residues. Trimming left V 3 bases short and J 0 bases short, with 12 bases between. Germline V gene sequence: CDR1 SGHRS, CDR2 YFSETQ.

V and J are TRBV29-1 and TRBJ2-3, with D unresolved. Germline V gene sequence: CDR1 SQVTM, CDR2 ANQGSEA. The CDR3 covers 12 residues. The V end was cut by 7 bases, the J end by 5 bases, with 13 bases between. The chain's CDR3 is CSAGPSRDTQYF. CDR3 bases: TGCAGCGCTGGCCCAAGTCGAGATACGCAGTATTTT.

The chain combines TRBV7-4 with TRBJ1-1; unclear D gene. Germline values: CDR1 SGHVT, CDR2 SQSDAQ. V was shortened by 2 bases and J by 0 bases, with 4 bases between the two germline ends. This CDR3 contains 13 residues. DNA for the CDR3: TGTGCCAGCAGCTTACGTTTGAACACTGAAGCTTTCTTT. It is translated as CASSLRLNTEAFF.

The chain links TRBV10-3 to TRBJ2-3, with D possibly being TRBD1 (6 bases). Per germline, CDR1 ENHRY and CDR2 SYGVKD. V dropped 2 bases and J dropped 0 bases, with 12 bases sitting between them. This CDR3 is built from 16 residues. CDR3 DNA: TGTGCCATCAGTGAGGGCCTGCAGGGGAGCACAGATACGCAGTATTTT. Its protein product is CAISEGLQGSTDTQYF.

The V call is TRBV5-1, the J call TRBJ1-4, with D perhaps TRBD1 (5 bases). With 2 bases removed from V and 7 bases from J, the gap between germline ends came to 12 bases. CDR1 and CDR2 from the germline V gene are SGHRS and YFSETQ. The CDR3 is 14 residues long. This CDR3 reads CASSLSRAGEKLFF. CDR3 coding DNA: TGCGCCAGCAGCTTATCCAGGGCCGGTGAAAAACTGTTTTTT.

The chain has TRBV6-9 and TRBJ2-2, with 10 bases that match TRBD2. The CDR3 spans 17 residues. J was trimmed by 2 bases and V by 7 bases; bases with no gene match: 10. The germline CDR1 and CDR2 sequences are MNHGY and SVAAGI. CDR3 nucleotide sequence: TGTGCCAGCAAGGGTCTAGCGGGAGAATCTAACACCGGGGAGCTGTTTTTT. Its translation: CASKGLAGESNTGELFF.

The table lists this clone with a count of one. The chain employs TRBV6-8 and TRBJ1-1; D may be TRBD1 (6 bases). V was shortened by 6 bases and J by 4 bases, with 18 bases between the two germline ends. This CDR3 is built from 15 residues. Germline CDR1 and CDR2: MNHGY and SAAAGT. CDR3 DNA: TGTGCCAGCAGCTTAATGCCGGGGGCCCGCACTGAAGCTTTCTTT. Its translation: CASSLMPGARTEAFF.

The chain couples TRBV19 to TRBJ1-5, with D unresolved. Between the trimmed V and J ends, which lost 11 bases and 1 base, there was a span of 12 bases. The CDR3 is 13 amino acids. The germline gives CDR1 LNHDA, CDR2 SQIVND (reference sequence). For the CDR3, the DNA is TGTGCCTCCAGGCGGCAGAGCAATCAGCCCCAGCATTTT. This gives the protein CASRRQSNQPQHF. Using reference TRBV19 and TRBJ1-5 for the parts outside the CDR3, the full variable domain is DGGITQSPKYLFRKEGQNVTLSCEQNLNHDAMYWYRQDPGQGLRLIYYSQIVNDFQKGDIAEGYSVSREKKESFPLTVTSAQKNPTAFYLCASRRQSNQPQHFGDGTRLSIL.

V usage is TRBV11-3 and J usage is TRBJ2-1; D may be TRBD2 (6 bases). Germline V CDR1 and CDR2: SGHNT, YENEEA. This CDR3 is 16 amino acids long. Trimming took 3 bases from V and 2 from J, leaving 14 bases between them. CDR3 coding DNA: TGTGCCAGCAGCTTTCTGGCGGGAAGCGCCTACAATGAGCAGTTCTTC. Protein product: CASSFLAGSAYNEQFF.

The V call is TRBV6-8, the J call TRBJ2-1, with a weak D call TRBD2 (5 bases). The CDR3 runs 14 residues. The V end lost 10 bases, the J end lost 8 bases, and 21 bases lay between the germline ends. Germline V CDR1 and CDR2: MNHGY, SAAAGT. The CDR3 loop reads CAIKESGSGDEQFF. In DNA form, the CDR3 reads TGTGCCATCAAGGAGAGTGGGAGTGGGGATGAGCAGTTCTTC.

This chain uses TRBV30 with TRBJ1-2, with 9 bases matching TRBD1. The V segment lost 1 base and the J segment 7 bases; nucleotides outside the gene matches: 16. CDR1 and CDR2 from the germline V gene are GTSNPN and SVGIG (reference sequence). CDR3 length: 17 residues. The CDR3 nucleotides are TGTGCCTGGAGTGCCGGGACAGGGCCAATACCCCCAGGTGGCTACACCTTC. The encoded protein is CAWSAGTGPIPPGGYTF.

V usage is TRBV19 and J usage is TRBJ2-2, with unresolved D. V lost 1 base to trimming and J lost 4 bases, with 7 bases between them. This CDR3 has 14 residues. In germline, CDR1 is LNHDA, CDR2 SQIVND (reference sequence). The CDR3 loop is CASSIVKGTGELFF. CDR3 bases: TGTGCCAGTAGTATAGTTAAGGGCACCGGGGAGCTGTTTTTT.

V usage is TRBV14 and J usage is TRBJ2-1; possibly TRBD2 for D (6 bases). The germline CDR1 and CDR2 sequences are SGHDN and FVKESK. V lost 4 bases and J lost 8, with 36 bases in between. This CDR3 has 21 residues. CDR3 coding DNA: TGTGCCAGCAGCCGTAACGTAAGGGCGGGCAGGCCGGGGGAGAAGTCGCATGAGCAGTTCTTC. Translation gives CASSRNVRAGRPGEKSHEQFF.

The rearrangement uses TRBV7-8 and TRBJ2-2; D unresolved. The germline gives CDR1 SGHVS, CDR2 FQNEAQ. The CDR3 length is 16 residues. Deletions cut 5 bases from V and 2 bases from J, with 15 bases between. CDR3 nucleotides: TGTGCCAGCAGCCCTTTGTCGACGGACAACACCGGGGAGCTGTTTTTT. It translates to CASSPLSTDNTGELFF.

This chain joins TRBV15 and TRBJ2-1; 12 nucleotides align to TRBD2. Losses at the gene ends were 5 bases for V and 2 bases for J; bases not matched to a gene: 1. Germline CDR1 is LNHNV and CDR2 is YYDKDF (reference sequence). This CDR3 is built from 15 residues. CDR3 bases: TGTGCCACCAGCGGACTAGCGGGGACCTACAATGAGCAGTTCTTC. Its protein product is CATSGLAGTYNEQFF.

The J gene is TRBJ1-4, the V gene TRBV15; 8 nucleotides align to TRBD1. This CDR3 has 16 amino acids. The germline gives CDR1 LNHNV, CDR2 YYDKDF (reference sequence). The trim removed 5 bases at V and 0 bases at J, leaving 5 bases unmatched. CDR3 in amino acids: CATSVDRAATNEKLFF. CDR3 bases: TGTGCCACCAGCGTGGACAGGGCTGCAACTAATGAAAAACTGTTTTTT.

This chain connects TRBV23-1 to TRBJ1-1, with unresolved D. TRBV23-1 is flagged as an ORF with uncertain function. This CDR3 has 15 amino acids. The V end was cut by 1 base, the J end by 3 bases, with 12 bases between. CDR3 sequence: CASSQYAILDTEAFF. CDR3 DNA: TGCGCCAGCAGTCAATACGCGATCTTGGACACTGAAGCTTTCTTT.

Here the CDR3 DNA reads TGCGCCAGCAGTGAGCTAGCGGGAGAGACCCAGTACTTC. This gives the protein CASSELAGETQYF. The V gene is TRBV10-1, the J gene TRBJ2-5; 8 nucleotides align to TRBD2. This CDR3 comprises 13 residues. V gave up 2 bases and J gave up 4 bases; unmatched junction bases: 0. Per the germline V gene, CDR1 is WNHNN and CDR2 is SYGVQD (reference sequence).

The chain carries TRBV18 and TRBJ1-1; D is undetermined. The CDR3 is made up of 13 amino acids. Looked up from germline, CDR1 is KGHSH and CDR2 is LQKENI. V was cut by 5 bases and J by 1 base, with 8 bases left in between. In DNA, the CDR3 is TGTGCCAGCTCAATGGTAGAGAACACTGAAGCTTTCTTT. Amino acids: CASSMVENTEAFF.